This T cell receptor beta chain came from a study of T-cell memory formation after mild COVID-19. Study-wide points: Mainly CM and EM harbored the contracting CD4+ clones; mainly EMRA harbored the CD8+ ones. While clones contracting from day 15 to 85 were balanced between CD4 and CD8, later expanders leaned CD4+. Some clones that responded were present in memory (sampled pre-infection), which suggests cross-reactive memory joined.

TCRdb ran MiXCR on the 5' RACE reads and lists one entry per CDR3 protein. Of 560,000 or so distinct CDR3 sequences in the sample, around 15% were seen once. In regard to this clonotype: Its antigen remains unknown.

The CDR3 extends over 15 amino acids. The V and J ends lost 5 bases and 6 bases respectively, with 19 bases between them. Germline V gene sequence: CDR1 LGHDT, CDR2 YNNKEL (reference sequence). The sequenced material came from PBMCs or a T cell subset sorted from them (not recorded which). The chain uses TRBV3-1 and TRBJ1-1; D uncertain. This sequence was found in an adult woman who had mild COVID-19 (a few samples of this study predate the infection). Cell type and time point are not known. Written as DNA, the CDR3 is TGTGCCAGCAGCGTCCCGGGCCCCCGAGGAGCTGAAGCTTTCTTT. Protein sequence: CASSVPGPRGAEAFF.